This T cell receptor (beta chain) was identified in a study of cytomegalovirus exposure and HLA in healthy donors. The study, taken as a whole, reports: Productive rates of about 90% or about 30% were seen for most TCR beta V segments in an earlier analysis. Cytomegalovirus-associated status was assigned to 150 to 200 TCR beta chains. When presence/absence was analysed, sequencing depth was taken to be roughly uniform across donors.

PCR employed 60 Vbeta and 13 Jbeta primers. The data were produced by immunoSEQ multiplex PCR, yet TCRdb's version contains in-frame clones alone and is incomplete. The table includes some 120,000 clones, around four fifths detected once. Comment on this clone: Its matching antigen is unknown.

The receptor was derived from a man aged 18 to 29 in good health and CMV-seropositive. Input material: PBMCs.

The CDR3 DNA sequence: TGCGCCAGCAGCCCCCGGACAGGGAACACTGAAGCTTTCTTT. Its translation is CASSPRTGNTEAFF. This chain connects TRBV5-1 to TRBJ1-1, with 7 nucleotides matching TRBD1. The CDR3 extends over 14 amino acids. Germline values: CDR1 SGHRS, CDR2 YFSETQ. With 4 bases clipped from V and 1 base from J, the junction kept 4 bases outside the gene matches.